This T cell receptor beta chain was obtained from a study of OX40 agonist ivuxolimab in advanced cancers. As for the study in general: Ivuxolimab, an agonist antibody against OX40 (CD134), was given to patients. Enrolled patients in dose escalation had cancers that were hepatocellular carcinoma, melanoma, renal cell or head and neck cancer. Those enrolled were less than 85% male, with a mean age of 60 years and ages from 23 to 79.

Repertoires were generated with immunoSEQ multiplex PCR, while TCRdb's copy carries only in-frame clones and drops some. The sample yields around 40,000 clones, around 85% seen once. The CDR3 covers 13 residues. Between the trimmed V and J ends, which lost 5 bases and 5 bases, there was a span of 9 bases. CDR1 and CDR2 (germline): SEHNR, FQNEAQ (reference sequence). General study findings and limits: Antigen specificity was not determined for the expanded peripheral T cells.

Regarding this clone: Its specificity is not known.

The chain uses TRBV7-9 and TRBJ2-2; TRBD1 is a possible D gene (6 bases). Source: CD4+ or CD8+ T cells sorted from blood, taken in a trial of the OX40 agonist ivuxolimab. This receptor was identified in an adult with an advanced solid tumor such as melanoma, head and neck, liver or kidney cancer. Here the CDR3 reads CASSHTGTGELFF. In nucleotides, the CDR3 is TGTGCCAGCAGCCATACAGGGACCGGGGAGCTGTTTTTT.